This TCR beta chain was retrieved from a study of breast tumors, draining lymph nodes, adjacent tissues. TCRdb reanalysed the multiplex PCR reads using MiXCR and keeps one entry per CDR3 protein. Among about 270,000 distinct CDR3 sequences listed, around 31% were seen once. The CDR3 totals 16 residues. V gave up 3 bases and J gave up 0 bases; unmatched junction bases: 8. The V gene's germline CDR1 is KGHSH and CDR2 LQKENI. Findings and limits, study-wide: Tumors had less TCR diversity than lymph nodes, more than nontumor tissue. Data only fit, rather than demonstrated, lymph node origin of most tumor T cells. Most tumor T cells seemingly derive from lymph node, then expand in tumor. Tumor and nontumor repertoires were significantly more similar in luminal-like than in basal-like breast cancer.

This clonotype was seen once. What it recognizes is unknown. Axillary draining lymph nodes of breast cancer patients supplied the node samples. Sequencing used axillary lymph node tissue. The chain employs TRBV18 and TRBJ2-7; 7 nucleotides align to TRBD2. The clonotype was recovered from a female donor with breast cancer. Some clones in this sample may be carry-over from other donors' samples. The CDR3 region has the DNA TGTGCCAGCTCACCGAGGCTAGCGGCTAGCTCCTACGAGCAGTACTTC. Translating it yields CASSPRLAASSYEQYF.